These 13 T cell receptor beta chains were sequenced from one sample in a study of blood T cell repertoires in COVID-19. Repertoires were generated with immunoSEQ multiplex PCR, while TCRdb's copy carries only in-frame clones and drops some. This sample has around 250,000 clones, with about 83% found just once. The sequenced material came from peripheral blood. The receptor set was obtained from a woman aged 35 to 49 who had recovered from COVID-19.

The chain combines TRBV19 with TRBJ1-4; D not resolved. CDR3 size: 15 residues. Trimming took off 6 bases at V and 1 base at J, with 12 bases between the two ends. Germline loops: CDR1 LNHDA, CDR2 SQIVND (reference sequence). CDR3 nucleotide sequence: TGTGCCAGTAGCCCGCCTCTAGGAACTAATGAAAAACTGTTTTTT. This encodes CASSPPLGTNEKLFF. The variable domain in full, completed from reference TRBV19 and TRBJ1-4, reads DGGITQSPKYLFRKEGQNVTLSCEQNLNHDAMYWYRQDPGQGLRLIYYSQIVNDFQKGDIAEGYSVSREKKESFPLTVTSAQKNPTAFYLCASSPPLGTNEKLFFGSGTQLSVL.

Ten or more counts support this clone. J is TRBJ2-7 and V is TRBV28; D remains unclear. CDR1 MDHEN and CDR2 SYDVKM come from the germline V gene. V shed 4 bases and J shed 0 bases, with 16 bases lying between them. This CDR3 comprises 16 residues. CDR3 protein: CASSSFPGTNSYEQYF. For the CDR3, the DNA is TGTGCCAGCAGTTCATTTCCAGGCACAAACTCCTACGAGCAGTACTTC.

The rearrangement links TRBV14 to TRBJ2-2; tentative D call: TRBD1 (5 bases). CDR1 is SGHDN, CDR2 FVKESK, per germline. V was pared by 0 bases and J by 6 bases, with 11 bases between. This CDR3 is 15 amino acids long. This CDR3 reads CASSQDPGSAGELFF. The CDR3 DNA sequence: TGTGCCAGCAGCCAAGATCCAGGGTCCGCCGGGGAGCTGTTTTTT.

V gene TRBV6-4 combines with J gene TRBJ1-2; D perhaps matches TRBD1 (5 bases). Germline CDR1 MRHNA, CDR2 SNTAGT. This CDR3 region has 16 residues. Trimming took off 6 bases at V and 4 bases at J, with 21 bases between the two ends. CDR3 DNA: TGTGCCAGCAGCAATACCTTGAGACAGAAAATCTATGGCTACACCTTC. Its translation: CASSNTLRQKIYGYTF.

The DNA for the CDR3 is TGTGCCAGCAGCCAGAGGGACAGACCTTACGAGCAGTACTTC. It is translated as CASSQRDRPYEQYF. The chain recombines TRBV5-6 with TRBJ2-7, with 7 positions matching TRBD1. The CDR3 is 14 residues long. The germline V gene has CDR1 SGHDT and CDR2 YYEEEE. The V segment lost 4 bases and the J segment 4 bases; nucleotides outside the gene matches: 8.

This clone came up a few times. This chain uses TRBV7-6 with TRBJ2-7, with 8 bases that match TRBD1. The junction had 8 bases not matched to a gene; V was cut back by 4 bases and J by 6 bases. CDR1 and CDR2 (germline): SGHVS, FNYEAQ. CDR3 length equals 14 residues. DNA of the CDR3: TGTGCCAGCAGCTCCACGACAGGGGCTGGCGAGCAGTACTTC. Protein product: CASSSTTGAGEQYF.

CDR3 residues: CAIGAGGSTDTQYF. In DNA, the CDR3 is TGTGCCATTGGAGCGGGGGGAAGCACAGATACGCAGTATTTT. The chain couples TRBV10-3 to TRBJ2-3; 9 positions match TRBD2. J gave up 0 bases and V 9 bases, and 4 bases lay outside the gene matches. The CDR3 consists of 14 residues. Looked up from germline, CDR1 is ENHRY and CDR2 is SYGVKD.

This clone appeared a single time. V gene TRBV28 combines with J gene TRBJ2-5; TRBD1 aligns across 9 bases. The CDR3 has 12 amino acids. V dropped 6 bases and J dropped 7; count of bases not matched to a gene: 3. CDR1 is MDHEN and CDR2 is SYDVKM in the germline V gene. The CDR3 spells CASSRQGGTQYF. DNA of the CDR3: TGTGCCAGCAGCAGACAGGGGGGGACCCAGTACTTC. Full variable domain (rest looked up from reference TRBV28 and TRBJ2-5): DVKVTQSSRYLVKRTGEKVFLECVQDMDHENMFWYRQDPGLGLRLIYFSYDVKMKEKGDIPEGYSVSREKKERFSLILESASTNQTSMYLCASSRQGGTQYFGPGTRLLVL.

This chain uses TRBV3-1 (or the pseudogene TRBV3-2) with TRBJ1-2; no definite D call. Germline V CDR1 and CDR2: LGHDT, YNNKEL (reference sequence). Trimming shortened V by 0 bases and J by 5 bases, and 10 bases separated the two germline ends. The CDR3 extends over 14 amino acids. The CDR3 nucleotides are TGTGCCAGCAGCCAAGATTTAAATTATTATGGCTACACCTTC. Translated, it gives CASSQDLNYYGYTF.

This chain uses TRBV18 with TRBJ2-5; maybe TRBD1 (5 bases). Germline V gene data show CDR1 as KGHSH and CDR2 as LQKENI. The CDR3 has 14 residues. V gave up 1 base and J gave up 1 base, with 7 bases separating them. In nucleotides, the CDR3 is TGTGCCAGCTCACCACAGGGGATCCAAGAGACCCAGTACTTC. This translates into CASSPQGIQETQYF.

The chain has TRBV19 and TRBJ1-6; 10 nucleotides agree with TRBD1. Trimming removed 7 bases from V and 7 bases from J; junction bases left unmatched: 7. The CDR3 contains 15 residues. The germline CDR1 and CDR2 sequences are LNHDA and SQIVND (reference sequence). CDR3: CASKTTGGGNSPLHF. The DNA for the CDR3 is TGTGCCAGTAAAACGACAGGGGGCGGGAATTCACCCCTCCACTTT.

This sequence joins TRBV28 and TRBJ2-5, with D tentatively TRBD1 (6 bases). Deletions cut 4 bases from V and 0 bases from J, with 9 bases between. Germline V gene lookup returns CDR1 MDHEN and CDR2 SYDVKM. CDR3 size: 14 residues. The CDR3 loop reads CASSSGQHQETQYF. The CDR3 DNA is TGTGCCAGCAGTTCCGGACAGCACCAAGAGACCCAGTACTTC.

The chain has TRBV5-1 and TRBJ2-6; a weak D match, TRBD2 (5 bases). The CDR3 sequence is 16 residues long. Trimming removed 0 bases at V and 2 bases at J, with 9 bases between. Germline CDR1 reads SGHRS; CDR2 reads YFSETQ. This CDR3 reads CASSLDTGTGANVLTF. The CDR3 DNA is TGCGCCAGCAGCTTGGATACGGGGACTGGGGCCAACGTCCTGACTTTC.